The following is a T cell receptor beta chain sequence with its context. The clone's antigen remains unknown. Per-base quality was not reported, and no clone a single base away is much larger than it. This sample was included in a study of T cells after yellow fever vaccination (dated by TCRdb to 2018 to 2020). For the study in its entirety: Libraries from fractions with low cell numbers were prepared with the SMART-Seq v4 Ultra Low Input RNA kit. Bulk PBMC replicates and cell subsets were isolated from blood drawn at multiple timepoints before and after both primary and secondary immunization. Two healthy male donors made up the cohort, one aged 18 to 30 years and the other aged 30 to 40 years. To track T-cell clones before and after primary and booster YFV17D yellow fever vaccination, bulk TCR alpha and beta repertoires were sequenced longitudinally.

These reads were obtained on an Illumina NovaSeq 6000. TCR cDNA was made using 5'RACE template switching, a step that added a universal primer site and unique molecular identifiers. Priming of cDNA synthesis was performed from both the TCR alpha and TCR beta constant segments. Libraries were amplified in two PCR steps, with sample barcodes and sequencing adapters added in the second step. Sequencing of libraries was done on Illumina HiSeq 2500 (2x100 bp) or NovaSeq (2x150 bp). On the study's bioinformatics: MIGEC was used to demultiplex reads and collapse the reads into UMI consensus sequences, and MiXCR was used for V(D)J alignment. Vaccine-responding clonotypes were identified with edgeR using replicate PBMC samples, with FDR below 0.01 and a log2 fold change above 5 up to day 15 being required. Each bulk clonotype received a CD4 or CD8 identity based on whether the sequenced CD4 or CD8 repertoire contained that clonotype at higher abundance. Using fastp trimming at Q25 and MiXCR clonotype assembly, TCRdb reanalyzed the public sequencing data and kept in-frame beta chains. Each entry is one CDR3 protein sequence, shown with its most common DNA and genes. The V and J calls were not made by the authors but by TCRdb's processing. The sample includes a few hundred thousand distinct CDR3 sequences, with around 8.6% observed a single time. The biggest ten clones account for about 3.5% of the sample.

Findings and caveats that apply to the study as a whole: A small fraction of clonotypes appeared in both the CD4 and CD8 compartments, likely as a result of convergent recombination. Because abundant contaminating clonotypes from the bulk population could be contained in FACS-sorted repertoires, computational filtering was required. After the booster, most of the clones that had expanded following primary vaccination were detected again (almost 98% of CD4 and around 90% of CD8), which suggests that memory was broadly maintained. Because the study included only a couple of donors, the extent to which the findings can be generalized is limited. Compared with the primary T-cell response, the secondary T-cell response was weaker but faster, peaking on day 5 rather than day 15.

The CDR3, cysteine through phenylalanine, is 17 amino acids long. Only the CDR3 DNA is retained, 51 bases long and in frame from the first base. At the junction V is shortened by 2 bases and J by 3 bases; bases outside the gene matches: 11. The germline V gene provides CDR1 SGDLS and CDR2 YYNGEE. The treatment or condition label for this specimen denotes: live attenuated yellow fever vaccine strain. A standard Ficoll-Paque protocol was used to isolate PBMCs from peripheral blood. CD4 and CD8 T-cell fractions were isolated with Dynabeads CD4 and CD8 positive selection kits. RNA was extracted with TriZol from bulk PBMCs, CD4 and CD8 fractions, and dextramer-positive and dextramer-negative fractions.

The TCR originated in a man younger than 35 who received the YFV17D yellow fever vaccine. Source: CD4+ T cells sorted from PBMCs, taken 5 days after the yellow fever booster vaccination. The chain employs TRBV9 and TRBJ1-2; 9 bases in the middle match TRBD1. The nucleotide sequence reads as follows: TGTGCCAGCAGCGTCGCTGACACAGGGGGCCGGGACTATGGCTACACCTTC. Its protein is CASSVADTGGRDYGYTF.